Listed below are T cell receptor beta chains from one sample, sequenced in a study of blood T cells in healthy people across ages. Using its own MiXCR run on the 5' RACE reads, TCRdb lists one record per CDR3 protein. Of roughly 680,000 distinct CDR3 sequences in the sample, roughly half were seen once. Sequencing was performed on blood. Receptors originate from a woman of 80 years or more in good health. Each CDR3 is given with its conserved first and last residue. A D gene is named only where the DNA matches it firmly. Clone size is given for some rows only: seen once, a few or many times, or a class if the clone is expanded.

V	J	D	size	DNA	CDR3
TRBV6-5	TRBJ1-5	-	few	TGTGCCAGCAGTTACGACGGAGGTCAGCCCCAGCATTTT	CASSYDGGQPQHF
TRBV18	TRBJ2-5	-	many	TGTGCCAGCTCGGACGGAGGGTTGGAGACCCAGTACTTC	CASSDGGLETQYF
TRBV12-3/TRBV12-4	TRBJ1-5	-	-	TGTGCCAGCACTACCGACAGAACAAAGGGGCAGCCCCAGCATTTT	CASTTDRTKGQPQHF
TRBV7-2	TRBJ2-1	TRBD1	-	TGTGCCAGCAGCCCCTCTCAGGGGGCTTACAATGAGCAGTTCTTC	CASSPSQGAYNEQFF
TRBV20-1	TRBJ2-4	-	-	TGCAGTGCTTACGGGCCGGAAAACATTCAGTACTTC	CSAYGPENIQYF
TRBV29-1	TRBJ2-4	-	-	TGCAGCGTTGAAGATCTCGGCATTCAGTACTTC	CSVEDLGIQYF
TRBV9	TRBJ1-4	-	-	TGTGCCAGCAGCCCACAGGGAACTAATGAAAAACTGTTTTTT	CASSPQGTNEKLFF
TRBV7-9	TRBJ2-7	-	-	TGTGCCAGCGGCGCCAGGGCCTACGAGCAGTACTTC	CASGARAYEQYF
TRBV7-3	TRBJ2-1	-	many	TGTGCCAGCAGCTTCTACCCGGGCAATGAGCAGTTCTTC	CASSFYPGNEQFF
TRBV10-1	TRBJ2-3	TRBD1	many	TGCGCCAGCAGTAGGCACAGGGGGTCAGATACGCAGTATTTT	CASSRHRGSDTQYF
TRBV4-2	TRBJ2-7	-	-	TGTGCCAGCAGCCTCATCCCTGGCGAGCAGTACTTC	CASSLIPGEQYF
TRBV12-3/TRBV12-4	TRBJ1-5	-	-	TGTGCCAGCAGTTTCACCAGGCCTCAGGCCCAGCAGCCCCAGCATTTT	CASSFTRPQAQQPQHF
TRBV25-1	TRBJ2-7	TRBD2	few	TGTGCCAGCATCAGGACTAGCGGGAGTAATGAGCAGTACTTC	CASIRTSGSNEQYF
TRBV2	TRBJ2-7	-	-	TGTCCCAGCACCAAGGAGGGGAATTCCTACGAGCAGTACTTC	CPSTKEGNSYEQYF
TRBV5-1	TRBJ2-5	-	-	TGCGCCAGCAGTCAAACAACTCAGGGGAATGAGCAGTACTTC	CASSQTTQGNEQYF
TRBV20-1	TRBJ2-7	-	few	TGCAGTGCTAGTGGGCTAGGCTACGAGCAGTACTTC	CSASGLGYEQYF
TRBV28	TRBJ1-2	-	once	TGTGCCAGCAGTAGTCTGAGTTTGGGTAATGGCTACACCTTC	CASSSLSLGNGYTF
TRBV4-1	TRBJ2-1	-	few	TGCGCCAGCGGCCAAGGGGATGGGGAGCAGTTCTTC	CASGQGDGEQFF
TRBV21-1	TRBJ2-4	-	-	TGTGCCAGCAGCAAATTGGGAACAGGGGGAGCCAAAAACATTCAGTACTTC	CASSKLGTGGAKNIQYF
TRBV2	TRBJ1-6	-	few	TGTGCCAGCAGGAGCTCGGTTAATTCACCCCTCCACTTT	CASRSSVNSPLHF
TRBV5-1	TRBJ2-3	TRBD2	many	TGCGCCAGCAGCTTCGTGGGAGGGCAGGGAGATACGCAGTATTTT	CASSFVGGQGDTQYF
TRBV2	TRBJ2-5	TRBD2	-	TGTGCCAGCATAGGGATGGCTAGCGGCTCCCAAGAGACCCAGTACTTC	CASIGMASGSQETQYF
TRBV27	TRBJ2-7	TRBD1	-	TGTGCCAGCAGCTATACCGGGACAGCCTACGAGCAGTACTTC	CASSYTGTAYEQYF
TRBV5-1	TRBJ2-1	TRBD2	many	TGCGCCAGCAGCTTGGATCCAGCGGGACCGAATGAGCAGTTCTTC	CASSLDPAGPNEQFF